This record covers a single T cell receptor (beta chain). This specimen comes from a study of shared clonotypes between healthy human individuals. Germline V lookup: CDR1 LNHNV, CDR2 YYDKDF (reference sequence). The CDR3 runs 14 residues. Trimming removed 1 base from V and 3 bases from J; junction bases left unmatched: 0. The method was immunoSEQ multiplex PCR; TCRdb's version includes in-frame clones alone and lacks a portion of them. Found here are more than 500,000 clones, approximately 96% of them singletons; the top ten hold about 0.11%. Naive CD8 cells lacked CD45RO, underwent positive selection for CCR7 and left out terminally differentiated effector memory CD45RA+ cells.

The sequencing input was naive CD8+ T cells sorted from blood. The chain recombines TRBV15 with TRBJ2-7; 10 nucleotides agree with TRBD1. The TCR sequence derives from a woman aged 30 to 39 in good health. CDR3 sequence: CATSRGTGGYEQYF. CDR3 DNA sequence: TGTGCCACCAGCAGAGGGACAGGGGGCTACGAGCAGTACTTC.